What follows are 8 T cell receptor beta chains derived from one specimen sequenced in a study of T cell changes during pregnancy in multiple sclerosis. Generated by immunoSEQ multiplex PCR, the TCRdb table keeps only in-frame clones and is missing some. The sample consists of 75,000 to 80,000 clones, about nine tenths of them appearing once. The source was peripheral blood, collected before pregnancy. The receptors originated from a female donor with multiple sclerosis, enrolled in a pregnancy study.

The J gene is TRBJ2-7, the V gene TRBV5-4; possible D gene TRBD2, 7 bases. The CDR3 spans 16 residues. Germline V lookup: CDR1 SGHNT, CDR2 YYREEE (reference sequence). Trimming cost V 0 bases and J 0 bases, with 13 bases left between them. This chain's CDR3 is CASSLEGGASSYEQYF. The CDR3 DNA reads TGTGCCAGCAGCTTGGAGGGGGGGGCGAGCTCCTACGAGCAGTACTTC.

This chain connects TRBV2 to TRBJ2-5, with D tentatively TRBD2 (7 bases). V shed 4 bases and J shed 5 bases, with 14 bases lying between them. CDR1 is SNHLY and CDR2 is FYNNEI in the germline V gene. This CDR3 is 14 amino acids long. CDR3 nucleotide sequence: TGTGCCAGCAGTGCCGGGGGGCAGGGGGAGACCCAGTACTTC. Encoded protein: CASSAGGQGETQYF. The full variable domain, its missing parts supplied by reference TRBV2 and TRBJ2-5, is EPEVTQTPSHQVTQMGQEVILRCVPISNHLYFYWYRQILGQKVEFLVSFYNNEISEKSEIFDDQFSVERPDGSNFTLKIRSTKLEDSAMYFCASSAGGQGETQYFGPGTRLLVL.

The J gene is TRBJ2-1, the V gene TRBV28; TRBD2 agrees at 14 bases. J gave up 8 bases and V 5 bases, and 11 bases lay outside the gene matches. The germline V gene has CDR1 MDHEN and CDR2 SYDVKM. CDR3 length: 17 residues. In DNA form, the CDR3 reads TGTGCCAGCAGTCCGCCGGCGACTAGCGGGGGGGTCCATGAGCAGTTCTTC. This encodes CASSPPATSGGVHEQFF.

In this sample, this clone turned up once. V usage is TRBV2 and J usage is TRBJ1-1; 9 bases line up with TRBD1. CDR3 length equals 14 residues. Germline CDR1 SNHLY, CDR2 FYNNEI. Losses at the gene ends were 4 bases for V and 4 bases for J; bases not matched to a gene: 4. CDR3 loop: CASSVQGQGTEAFF. The CDR3 bases are TGTGCCAGCAGTGTACAGGGACAGGGCACTGAAGCTTTCTTT.

The V gene is TRBV5-1, the J gene TRBJ2-1, with TRBD2 as a possible D gene (7 bases). The V end was cut by 4 bases, the J end by 7 bases, with 18 bases between. Germline loops: CDR1 SGHRS, CDR2 YFSETQ. The length of the CDR3 is 15 residues. The CDR3 protein is CASSRTGLGGNEQFF. In DNA form, the CDR3 reads TGCGCCAGCAGCCGAACCGGACTAGGGGGGAATGAGCAGTTCTTC.

This chain connects TRBV7-3 to TRBJ1-6; D ambiguous. CDR3 length: 14 residues. Germline loops: CDR1 SGHTA, CDR2 FQGTGA. V lost 1 base to trimming and J lost 9 bases, with 10 bases between them. The CDR3 DNA sequence: TGTGCCAGCAGCTTAAGCGTACGGGGTTCACCCCTCCACTTT. This translates into CASSLSVRGSPLHF. Variable domain in full (rest from reference TRBV7-3 and TRBJ1-6): GAGVSQTPSNKVTEKGKYVELRCDPISGHTALYWYRQSLGQGPEFLIYFQGTGAADDSGLPNDRFFAVRPEGSVSTLKIQRTERGDSAVYLCASSLSVRGSPLHFGNGTRLTVT.

The chain is built from TRBV29-1 and TRBJ2-7; 7 bases map to TRBD2. The junction had 4 bases not matched to a gene; V was cut back by 7 bases and J by 1 base. Germline CDR1 SQVTM, CDR2 ANQGSEA. The CDR3 runs to 12 residues. CDR3 bases: TGCAGCGGGGGGAGGGATTCCTACGAGCAGTACTTC. This sequence encodes CSGGRDSYEQYF.

This clone was counted only a few times. V gene TRBV6-6 combines with J gene TRBJ1-6; TRBD1 aligns across 9 bases. Losses at the gene ends were 8 bases for V and 5 bases for J; bases not matched to a gene: 4. The CDR3 totals 14 residues. Germline CDR1 reads MNHNY; CDR2 reads SVGAGI (reference sequence). The DNA of the CDR3 is TGTGCCAGCGGGACAGGGTACGATAATTCACCCCTCCACTTT. This translates into CASGTGYDNSPLHF.